The 8 T cell receptor beta chains below were found in one sample sequenced in a study of early T cells in non-severe SARS-CoV-2 infection. TCRdb fed the 5' RACE reads into MiXCR, producing one record per CDR3 protein. Here the sample spans about 42,000 distinct CDR3 sequences, approximately 6.9% being singletons. The sequencing input was whole blood. These receptors came from an adult who was a healthcare worker with PCR-confirmed SARS-CoV-2 infection or an uninfected control (not recorded which).

This clonotype was seen many times. In nucleotides, the CDR3 is TGTGCCAGCAGTCGACTAGCAGATACGCAGTATTTT. Amino acid sequence: CASSRLADTQYF. The chain couples TRBV2 to TRBJ2-3; tentatively, D is TRBD2 (6 bases). CDR1 is SNHLY, CDR2 FYNNEI, per germline. Trimming stripped 5 bases from V and 4 bases from J, with 7 bases between. This CDR3 is built from 12 residues.

The CDR3, as DNA: TGCAGCGTTGAAGATCCCGCCACAAGCTCCTACGAGCAGTACTTC. Its protein is CSVEDPATSSYEQYF. The chain recombines TRBV29-1 with TRBJ2-7; no firm D call. Germline values: CDR1 SQVTM, CDR2 ANQGSEA. Trimming removed 0 bases at V and 0 bases at J, with 12 bases between. This CDR3 spans 15 amino acids.

The table lists this clonotype with a few counts. The V and J genes are TRBV3-1 and TRBJ1-1, with no clear D. The V and J ends lost 2 bases and 1 base respectively, with 11 bases between them. Per germline, CDR1 LGHDT and CDR2 YNNKEL (reference sequence). This CDR3 is built from 15 residues. The CDR3 spells CASSQRTGWNTEAFF. As DNA, the CDR3 is TGTGCCAGCAGCCAAAGGACGGGATGGAACACTGAAGCTTTCTTT. The full variable domain, rest sourced from reference TRBV3-1 and TRBJ1-1, is DTAVSQTPKYLVTQMGNDKSIKCEQNLGHDTMYWYKQDSKKFLKIMFSYNNKELIINETVPNRFSPKSPDKAHLNLHINSLELGDSAVYFCASSQRTGWNTEAFFGQGTRLTVV.

This clonotype was recorded many times. The DNA of the CDR3 is TGTGCCAGCAGCGGCCCCGGGACACCCCAAGAGACCCAGTACTTC. It translates to CASSGPGTPQETQYF. V is TRBV5-4 and J is TRBJ2-5, with D possibly matching TRBD1 (6 bases). The CDR3 runs 15 residues. The germline V gene encodes CDR1 SGHNT and CDR2 YYREEE (reference sequence). V was clipped by 4 bases and J by 1 base, with 14 bases between them.

This clonotype occurred many times. The V and J genes are TRBV28 and TRBJ2-7; D might be TRBD1 or TRBD2, each matching 6 bases. Germline assignment: CDR1 MDHEN and CDR2 SYDVKM. The CDR3 runs 15 residues. Trimming removed 4 bases at V and 2 bases at J, with 15 bases between. DNA of the CDR3: TGTGCCAGCAGTTCGCCAGGACGGGGGCCCTACGAGCAGTACTTC. This encodes CASSSPGRGPYEQYF.

This clonotype was counted a few times. V and J are TRBV7-2 and TRBJ2-7; D ambiguous. Germline CDR1 and CDR2: SGHTA and FQGNSA. Trimming removed 2 bases from V and 6 bases from J, with 5 bases in between. The CDR3 has 11 residues. The DNA for the CDR3 is TGTGCCAGCAGCTTACCCGGCGAGCAGTACTTC. Translated, it gives CASSLPGEQYF.

This clonotype was counted many times. The CDR3: CASSLLGRGYEETQYF. The CDR3 nucleotides are TGTGCCAGCAGCCTGCTTGGTAGGGGCTACGAAGAGACCCAGTACTTC. The rearrangement joins TRBV7-8 to TRBJ2-5, with D possibly matching TRBD1 (5 bases). The CDR3 spans 16 residues. The V end lost 5 bases, the J end lost 3 bases, and 19 bases lay between the germline ends. CDR1 and CDR2 from the germline V gene are SGHVS and FQNEAQ.

The sample holds a few counts of this clonotype. V usage is TRBV5-1 and J usage is TRBJ2-7; TRBD2 aligns across 11 bases. CDR1 is SGHRS and CDR2 is YFSETQ in the germline V gene. The CDR3 extends over 17 amino acids. The trim removed 0 bases at V and 2 bases at J, leaving 7 bases unmatched. In nucleotides, the CDR3 is TGCGCCAGCAGCTTGGTGGCGACTAGCGGGGCCGCCTACGAGCAGTACTTC. This encodes CASSLVATSGAAYEQYF.